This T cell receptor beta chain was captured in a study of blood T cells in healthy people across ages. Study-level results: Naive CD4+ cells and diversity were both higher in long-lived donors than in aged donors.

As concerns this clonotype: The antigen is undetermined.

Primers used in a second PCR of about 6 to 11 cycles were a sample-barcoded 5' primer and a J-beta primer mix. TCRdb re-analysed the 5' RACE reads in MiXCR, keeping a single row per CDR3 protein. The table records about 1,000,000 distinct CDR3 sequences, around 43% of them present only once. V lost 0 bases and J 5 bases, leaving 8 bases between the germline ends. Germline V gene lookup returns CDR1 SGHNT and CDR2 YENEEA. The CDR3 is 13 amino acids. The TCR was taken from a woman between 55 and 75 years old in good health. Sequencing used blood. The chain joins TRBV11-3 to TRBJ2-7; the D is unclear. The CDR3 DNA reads TGTGCCAGCAGCTTAGACGGTCCTAACGAGCAGTACTTC. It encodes CASSLDGPNEQYF.